A single TCR beta chain is shown here with its context. This CDR3 has 15 amino acids. Trimming left V 0 bases short and J 4 bases short, with 12 bases between. The germline CDR1 and CDR2 sequences are SNHLY and FYNNEI. TCRdb reanalysed the 5' RACE reads using MiXCR and keeps one entry per CDR3 protein. The data contain approximately 1.8 million distinct CDR3 sequences, about 31% of them singletons. The entry originates in a study of identical twins. This clonotype was obtained from a newborn girl in good health. The gene calls are TRBV2 and TRBJ1-2; no firm D call. The sample was cord blood. CDR3 loop: CASSEADSDAYGYTF. In DNA form, the CDR3 reads TGTGCCAGCAGTGAAGCTGATTCAGATGCCTATGGCTACACCTTC.